Presented here are 26 T cell receptor beta chains from one specimen sequenced in a study of T cell responses to AZD1222 COVID-19 vaccine. TCRdb keeps only in-frame clones here, not all; method: immunoSEQ multiplex PCR. The sample yields around 100,000 clones, around 87% seen once. The sequenced sample was peripheral blood, obtained on day 0 of MenACWY control vaccination. The receptor set was obtained from an adult in good health.

This chain links TRBV6-6 with TRBJ2-3, with D possibly matching TRBD1 (5 bases). This CDR3 has 13 residues. Germline loops: CDR1 MNHNY, CDR2 SVGAGI (reference sequence). Between the trimmed V and J ends, which lost 8 bases and 0 bases, there was a span of 9 bases. The CDR3 DNA sequence: TGTGCCAGCGGGGCTTCTAGCACAGATACGCAGTATTTT. Amino acid sequence: CASGASSTDTQYF.

This clone was seen a handful of times. The chain has TRBV4-1 and TRBJ2-5; D is unresolved. CDR1 is MGHRA and CDR2 is YSYEKL in the germline V gene. V dropped 1 base and J dropped 2 bases, with 8 bases sitting between them. The CDR3 is made up of 14 amino acids. The CDR3 DNA reads as TGCGCCAGCAGCCAAGGAAGTTTACAAGAGACCCAGTACTTC. Encoded protein: CASSQGSLQETQYF.

This rearrangement joins TRBV19 to TRBJ1-5; 7 bases agree with TRBD1. The CDR3 runs 15 residues. CDR1 is LNHDA, CDR2 SQIVND, per germline (reference sequence). Trimming cost V 1 base and J 7 bases; bases outside gene matches: 7. This CDR3 reads CASSIAGGGGQPQHF. The CDR3 DNA is TGTGCCAGTAGTATAGCAGGAGGGGGCGGCCAGCCCCAGCATTTT.

This chain connects TRBV18 to TRBJ2-7, with TRBD1 matching 7 bases. Looked up from germline, CDR1 is KGHSH and CDR2 is LQKENI. V trimming: 6 bases; J trimming: 6 bases; junction bases outside the gene matches: 8. This CDR3 spans 13 amino acids. The CDR3 bases are TGTGCCAGCTCGTTCGGGACAGAACGCGAGCAGTACTTC. Amino acids: CASSFGTEREQYF.

The chain has TRBV2 and TRBJ1-3, with D tentatively TRBD1 (6 bases). Looked up from germline, CDR1 is SNHLY and CDR2 is FYNNEI. Trimming removed 4 bases from V and 0 bases from J, with 10 bases in between. This CDR3 has 15 amino acids. The CDR3 is CASSAGQISGNTIYF. CDR3 bases: TGTGCCAGCAGTGCAGGACAGATCTCTGGAAACACCATATATTTT.

The rearrangement uses TRBV25-1 and TRBJ2-7; D is possibly TRBD1 (5 bases). The germline gives CDR1 MGHDK, CDR2 SYGVNS. The CDR3 sequence is 14 residues long. V lost 1 base, J lost 1 base, and 8 bases lay in between. Here the CDR3 DNA reads TGTGCCAGCAGTGAATCGACAGCGTCCTACGAGCAGTACTTC. This translates into CASSESTASYEQYF.

The chain has TRBV10-3 and TRBJ1-1; weak D call: TRBD1 (5 bases). In germline, CDR1 is ENHRY, CDR2 SYGVKD. CDR3 length: 13 residues. V was shortened by 4 bases and J by 5 bases, with 11 bases between the two germline ends. For the CDR3, the DNA is TGTGCCATCAGTGGGGCAGGGTCTACTGAAGCTTTCTTT. Translating gives CAISGAGSTEAFF.

The V gene is TRBV27, the J gene TRBJ2-7; a weak D match, TRBD2 (6 bases). Germline CDR1 is MNHEY and CDR2 is SMNVEV (reference sequence). The CDR3 has 14 amino acids. The germline V and J ends were trimmed by 1 base and 5 bases, with 12 bases remaining between them. The CDR3 is CASSLYASVDEQYF. CDR3 DNA sequence: TGTGCCAGCAGTTTATACGCTAGCGTGGACGAGCAGTACTTC.

The rearrangement links TRBV2 to TRBJ2-4; 8 bases are shared with TRBD2. CDR1 is SNHLY, CDR2 FYNNEI, per germline. Trimming removed 4 bases from V and 5 bases from J; junction bases left unmatched: 4. This CDR3 region has 14 residues. This CDR3 is CASSVLRGENIQYF. The DNA for the CDR3 is TGTGCCAGCAGTGTTTTGCGGGGGGAAAACATTCAGTACTTC.

This sequence joins TRBV6-1 and TRBJ2-5, with D perhaps TRBD2 (5 bases). This CDR3 is built from 13 residues. Trimming took 2 bases from V and 4 from J, leaving 8 bases between them. The germline gives CDR1 MNHNS, CDR2 SASEGT. CDR3 nucleotides: TGTGCCAGCAGTGAATATGAGGGAGAGACCCAGTACTTC. Amino acid sequence: CASSEYEGETQYF.

The V call is TRBV5-1, the J call TRBJ2-7, with 12 bases fitting TRBD1. V shed 0 bases, J shed 7 bases, and the junction held 5 bases outside the gene matches. This CDR3 is built from 15 residues. Germline V gene data show CDR1 as SGHRS and CDR2 as YFSETQ. The CDR3 DNA is TGCGCCAGCAGCTTGGAAGGGACAGGGGGCAAGGAGCAGTACTTC. Its translation: CASSLEGTGGKEQYF.

This chain joins TRBV6-5 and TRBJ1-2, with D unclear. CDR3 size: 14 residues. The V gene's germline CDR1 is MNHEY and CDR2 SVGAGI. Trimming cost V 6 bases and J 4 bases, with 15 bases left between them. CDR3 sequence reads: CASRGGAGRYGYTF. CDR3 nucleotide sequence: TGTGCCAGCAGGGGAGGTGCAGGCCGCTATGGCTACACCTTC.

The chain is built from TRBV7-2 and TRBJ1-1; possibly TRBD1 for D (5 bases). Germline V gives CDR1 SGHTA, CDR2 FQGNSA. Deletions cut 1 base from V and 4 bases from J, with 10 bases between. The CDR3 totals 14 residues. CDR3 DNA: TGTGCCAGCAGCTTAGACAGGTGGGGCACTGAAGCTTTCTTT. Translation gives CASSLDRWGTEAFF. Full variable domain (remainder filled in from reference TRBV7-2 and TRBJ1-1): GAGVSQSPSNKVTEKGKDVELRCDPISGHTALYWYRQSLGQGLEFLIYFQGNSAPDKSGLPSDRFSAERTGGSVSTLTIQRTQQEDSAVYLCASSLDRWGTEAFFGQGTRLTVV.

The J gene is TRBJ1-2, the V gene TRBV2; perhaps TRBD1 as D (5 bases). Germline V lookup: CDR1 SNHLY, CDR2 FYNNEI. This CDR3 has 12 amino acids. V was pared by 6 bases and J by 7 bases, with 12 bases between. As DNA, the CDR3 is TGTGCCAGCAGCGAGCGGGGGGGTGGCTACACCTTC. Amino acid sequence: CASSERGGGYTF.

The chain joins TRBV10-3 to TRBJ2-3; D gene unclear. CDR1 and CDR2 from the germline V gene are ENHRY and SYGVKD. There are 14 residues in the CDR3. The V and J ends lost 5 bases and 0 bases respectively, with 9 bases between them. DNA of the CDR3: TGTGCCATCAGTCCAGGAAGGAGCACAGATACGCAGTATTTT. Amino acids: CAISPGRSTDTQYF.

The chain carries TRBV6-5 and TRBJ2-7; the match to TRBD2 covers 10 bases. Germline trimming cut 0 bases from V and 7 bases from J; bases unmatched to any gene: 9. Germline V lookup: CDR1 MNHEY, CDR2 SVGAGI. The CDR3 has 16 amino acids. This CDR3 is CASSYSFLAGAGEQYF. The CDR3 DNA reads TGTGCCAGCAGTTACTCGTTTCTAGCGGGAGCGGGGGAGCAGTACTTC.

The chain employs TRBV12-3 or TRBV12-4 and TRBJ1-2; perhaps TRBD1 as D (6 bases). The CDR3 sequence is 13 residues long. Trimming took off 3 bases at V and 6 bases at J, with 11 bases between the two ends. In DNA, the CDR3 is TGTGCCAGCAGTTTGGTACAGGGACATGGCTACACCTTC. Amino acid sequence: CASSLVQGHGYTF.

This rearrangement joins TRBV29-1 to TRBJ1-5; no clear D. From germline, CDR1 is SQVTM and CDR2 ANQGSEA. The CDR3 is 14 residues long. V shed 4 bases and J shed 0 bases, with 10 bases lying between them. CDR3 nucleotides: TGCAGCGTTGGAAGTGTAAATAGCAATCAGCCCCAGCATTTT. This gives the protein CSVGSVNSNQPQHF.

A single count supports this clone. The chain has TRBV7-9 and TRBJ1-1; 8 nucleotides align to TRBD1. J gave up 7 bases and V 5 bases, and 6 bases lay outside the gene matches. The CDR3 spans 13 residues. Germline lookup yields CDR1 SEHNR and CDR2 FQNEAQ (reference sequence). CDR3 region: CASSPGQGVEAFF. As DNA, the CDR3 is TGTGCCAGCAGCCCTGGACAGGGCGTTGAAGCTTTCTTT.

The chain joins TRBV19 to TRBJ2-1, with D possibly called TRBD1 or TRBD2 (5 bases each). Germline CDR1 is LNHDA and CDR2 is SQIVND (reference sequence). Trimming cost V 4 bases and J 6 bases, with 16 bases left between them. The length of the CDR3 is 15 residues. CDR3 loop: CASSNGALALNEQFF. Written as DNA, the CDR3 is TGTGCCAGTAGTAACGGGGCCCTTGCCCTCAATGAGCAGTTCTTC.

This clone has a handful of counts. The chain joins TRBV5-8 to TRBJ1-4, with 7 bases matching TRBD1. With V trimmed by 3 bases and J by 3 bases, 17 bases remained unmatched. This CDR3 spans 19 amino acids. The germline gives CDR1 SGHTS, CDR2 YDEGEE. The CDR3 loop reads CASSSKMGQYFVSNEKLFF. The CDR3 nucleotides read TGTGCCAGCAGCTCCAAAATGGGACAGTATTTCGTCTCTAATGAAAAACTGTTTTTT.

This chain links TRBV27 with TRBJ1-5, with D possibly being TRBD1 (5 bases). CDR1 and CDR2 (germline): MNHEY, SMNVEV (reference sequence). The CDR3 contains 12 residues. Trimming stripped 5 bases from V and 15 bases from J, with 17 bases between. This CDR3 is CASSTAAGRRHF. DNA of the CDR3: TGTGCCAGCAGTACCGCGGCAGGGAGACGGCATTTT.

The chain uses TRBV4-2 and TRBJ2-5; 14 bases are shared with TRBD2. Germline CDR1 is LGHNA and CDR2 is YNFKEQ. J was trimmed by 3 bases and V by 2 bases; bases with no gene match: 5. The CDR3 covers 17 residues. The CDR3 sequence: CASSQTLTSGGEETQYF. Here the CDR3 DNA reads TGTGCCAGCAGCCAAACGCTGACTAGCGGGGGGGAAGAGACCCAGTACTTC.

V is TRBV19 and J is TRBJ2-7; no clear D gene. The CDR3 is 16 amino acids. Trimming took off 4 bases at V and 0 bases at J, with 16 bases between the two ends. Germline CDR1 is LNHDA and CDR2 is SQIVND (reference sequence). The CDR3 DNA reads as TGTGCCAGTAGTACCCGGGCCGGTCTGAGCTCCTACGAGCAGTACTTC. It encodes CASSTRAGLSSYEQYF.

The chain has TRBV5-4 and TRBJ1-6, with D uncertain. The length of the CDR3 is 14 residues. CDR1 and CDR2 from the germline V gene are SGHNT and YYREEE (reference sequence). V was shortened by 2 bases and J by 8 bases, with 11 bases between the two germline ends. The CDR3 here is CASSFMSGDSPLHF. CDR3 DNA sequence: TGTGCCAGCAGCTTTATGTCCGGGGATTCACCCCTCCACTTT. The whole variable domain, filled in from reference TRBV5-4 and TRBJ1-6, reads ETGVTQSPTHLIKTRGQQVTLRCSSQSGHNTVSWYQQALGQGPQFIFQYYREEENGRGNFPPRFSGLQFPNYSSELNVNALELDDSALYLCASSFMSGDSPLHFGNGTRLTVT.

This clone was picked up one time. This chain links TRBV5-1 with TRBJ1-4; tentatively, D is TRBD1 (6 bases). V lost 4 bases and J 1 base, leaving 14 bases between the germline ends. The CDR3 is 16 amino acids. Looked up from germline, CDR1 is SGHRS and CDR2 is YFSETQ. As DNA, the CDR3 is TGCGCCAGCAGCCCGTTACCGGGACAAACTAATGAAAAACTGTTTTTT. Its protein product is CASSPLPGQTNEKLFF.